Presented here are 20 T cell receptor beta chains from one specimen sequenced in a study of vaccination and CD4 T cells after COVID-19. Treatment meaning: approximately 9-day PBMC culture with coronavirus spike peptide pools or control peptides (ViraFEST assay). Sequenced with the Oncomine TCR Beta short-read assay was DNA taken from cultured CD4+ T cells. MiXCR, applied by TCRdb to the PCR reads, yields one record per CDR3 protein. The sample has under 20,000 distinct CDR3 sequences; around 83% are singletons. Their specific antigens are unknown. The material sequenced was CD4+ T cells from blood, cultured in vitro, taken after SARS-CoV-2 vaccination. The receptor set was obtained from a human donor who received a COVID-19 vaccine.

This sequence joins TRBV12-3 or TRBV12-4 and TRBJ1-2; D is possibly TRBD1 (6 bases). The CDR3 runs 13 residues. V was cut by 2 bases and J by 8 bases, with 12 bases left in between. CDR3 amino acids: CASSLSGARGYTF. The CDR3, as DNA: TGTGCCAGCAGTTTATCGGGGGCCAGGGGCTACACCTTC.

This rearrangement joins TRBV5-1 to TRBJ1-4; 7 nucleotides agree with TRBD1. The CDR3 runs to 14 residues. The V gene end was trimmed by 4 bases and the J gene end by 8 bases; junction bases not matched to a gene: 8. From germline, CDR1 is SGHRS and CDR2 YFSETQ. The CDR3 sequence: CASSRTGAGEKLFF. CDR3 DNA: TGCGCCAGCAGCCGCACAGGGGCAGGGGAAAAACTGTTTTTT.

J is TRBJ1-2 and V is TRBV7-9, with TRBD1 identical over 7 bases. Germline-derived CDR1 and CDR2 are SEHNR and FQNEAQ (reference sequence). This CDR3 is built from 14 residues. The junction had 9 bases not matched to a gene; V was cut back by 5 bases and J by 6 bases. DNA for the CDR3: TGTGCCAGCAGCAAACCAGGGGGTGTCGATGGCTACACCTTC. This codes for CASSKPGGVDGYTF.

The J gene is TRBJ1-5, the V gene TRBV24-1; 9 bases line up with TRBD1. Germline CDR1 reads KGHDR; CDR2 reads SFDVKD. This CDR3 is 16 amino acids long. The V segment lost 2 bases and the J segment 9 bases; nucleotides outside the gene matches: 10. The CDR3 loop reads CATSDSRTGVRGPQHF. As DNA, the CDR3 is TGTGCCACCAGTGATTCCCGGACAGGGGTGAGAGGGCCCCAGCATTTT.

V gene TRBV19 combines with J gene TRBJ2-7, with 8 bases fitting TRBD2. Per germline, CDR1 LNHDA and CDR2 SQIVND (reference sequence). The CDR3 consists of 14 residues. Trimming removed 5 bases from V and 5 bases from J; junction bases left unmatched: 8. The CDR3 here is CASSLTSTSDEQYF. DNA of the CDR3: TGTGCCAGTAGTCTCACTTCGACTAGCGACGAGCAGTACTTC.

The V gene is TRBV25-1, the J gene TRBJ2-3; D is unresolved. Between the trimmed V and J ends, which lost 1 base and 1 base, there was a span of 12 bases. Germline-derived CDR1 and CDR2 are MGHDK and SYGVNS. The CDR3 covers 16 residues. As DNA, the CDR3 is TGTGCCAGCAGTGAATTCGGCATAACGGGCACAGATACGCAGTATTTT. Translation gives CASSEFGITGTDTQYF.

The V gene is TRBV11-3, the J gene TRBJ2-6; D is ambiguous. V was trimmed by 3 bases and J by 0 bases, leaving 6 bases between them. Germline-derived CDR1 and CDR2 are SGHNT and YENEEA. This CDR3 spans 15 amino acids. CDR3 sequence (DNA): TGTGCCAGCAGCTTCCAAGGCTCTGGGGCCAACGTCCTGACTTTC. Encoded protein: CASSFQGSGANVLTF.

This chain uses TRBV20-1 with TRBJ1-1; tentative D call: TRBD1 (6 bases). V shed 4 bases and J shed 5 bases, with 23 bases lying between them. The CDR3 is 16 amino acids. In germline, CDR1 is DFQATT, CDR2 SNEGSKA (reference sequence). The CDR3 spells CSANAGGSLGGTEAFF. The CDR3 region has the DNA TGCAGTGCTAACGCCGGGGGTAGTTTAGGGGGTACTGAAGCTTTCTTT.

The chain has TRBV3-1 and TRBJ2-2; D gene unclear. V was trimmed by 2 bases and J by 3 bases, leaving 7 bases between them. In germline, CDR1 is LGHDT, CDR2 YNNKEL (reference sequence). CDR3 length: 14 residues. The DNA of the CDR3 is TGTGCCAGCAGCCAAAGGACGGACACCGGGGAGCTGTTTTTT. This translates into CASSQRTDTGELFF.

The table lists this clonotype with a few counts. V gene TRBV15 combines with J gene TRBJ1-3, with D perhaps matching TRBD1 (5 bases). V lost 0 bases and J 0 bases, leaving 12 bases between the germline ends. The length of the CDR3 is 17 residues. The germline gives CDR1 LNHNV, CDR2 YYDKDF (reference sequence). DNA of the CDR3: TGTGCCACCAGCAGAGATGTGGCAGGGAGCTCTGGAAACACCATATATTTT. Protein sequence: CATSRDVAGSSGNTIYF. The full variable domain, in which reference TRBV15 and TRBJ1-3 provide the parts outside the CDR3, is DAMVIQNPRYQVTQFGKPVTLSCSQTLNHNVMYWYQQKSSQAPKLLFHYYDKDFNNEADTPDNFQSRRPNTSFCFLDIRSPGLGDTAMYLCATSRDVAGSSGNTIYFGEGSWLTVV.

The J gene is TRBJ2-5, the V gene TRBV2; D remains unclear. Germline lookup yields CDR1 SNHLY and CDR2 FYNNEI. Trimming left V 8 bases short and J 7 bases short, with 23 bases between. This CDR3 has 15 residues. CDR3 DNA: TGTGCCAGCCTACTTCCTCCGATAGCTGTTGGGACCCAGTACTTC. Its protein is CASLLPPIAVGTQYF.

The chain links TRBV2 to TRBJ1-6; D is possibly TRBD1 (6 bases). With 5 bases removed from V and 9 bases from J, the gap between germline ends came to 17 bases. The CDR3 is 15 amino acids. CDR1 and CDR2 (germline): SNHLY, FYNNEI. CDR3 coding DNA: TGTGCCAGCAGTCTAGAGGAGAACAGGGCTTCACCCCTCCACTTT. It yields the protein CASSLEENRASPLHF. The full variable domain, in which reference TRBV2 and TRBJ1-6 provide the parts outside the CDR3, is EPEVTQTPSHQVTQMGQEVILRCVPISNHLYFYWYRQILGQKVEFLVSFYNNEISEKSEIFDDQFSVERPDGSNFTLKIRSTKLEDSAMYFCASSLEENRASPLHFGNGTRLTVT.

The chain has TRBV19 and TRBJ2-7, with D perhaps matching TRBD1 (6 bases). The CDR3 has 14 residues. Deletions cut 5 bases from V and 6 bases from J, with 17 bases between. Germline CDR1 and CDR2: LNHDA and SQIVND (reference sequence). The CDR3 nucleotides read TGTGCCAGTAGTCCCCAAGGGGGACACTCCGAGCAGTACTTC. Translation gives CASSPQGGHSEQYF.

The rearrangement uses TRBV7-9 and TRBJ2-7; D gene ambiguous. V was clipped by 2 bases and J by 1 base, with 12 bases between them. Germline CDR1 and CDR2: SEHNR and FQNEAQ (reference sequence). The CDR3 consists of 15 residues. CDR3 bases: TGTGCCAGCAGCTTAAGTCTGGCCCTATCCTACGAGCAGTACTTC. Translation: CASSLSLALSYEQYF.

The chain employs TRBV6-5 and TRBJ1-6; 7 bases map to TRBD1. This CDR3 spans 15 amino acids. Germline V gene lookup returns CDR1 MNHEY and CDR2 SVGAGI. Trimming cost V 0 bases and J 10 bases; bases outside gene matches: 6. CDR3 nucleotide sequence: TGTGCCAGCAGTTACTCCGGGACAGATGCCTCACCCCTCCACTTT. It yields the protein CASSYSGTDASPLHF.

The table lists this clonotype with a few counts. The chain joins TRBV2 to TRBJ1-1; 7 positions match TRBD1. Per germline, CDR1 SNHLY and CDR2 FYNNEI. This CDR3 region has 13 residues. V lost 6 bases to trimming and J lost 6 bases; unmatched junction nucleotides: 7. The CDR3 DNA sequence: TGTGCCAGCAGCCGACAGGGAACAGCTGAAGCTTTCTTT. Protein: CASSRQGTAEAFF.

The chain employs TRBV6-5 and TRBJ1-1; the D is unclear. This CDR3 contains 14 residues. In germline, CDR1 is MNHEY, CDR2 SVGAGI. V lost 3 bases, J lost 4 bases, and 12 bases lay in between. The DNA of the CDR3 is TGTGCCAGCAGTTATGGTGAGGGATTCACTGAAGCTTTCTTT. Its protein is CASSYGEGFTEAFF.

This chain links TRBV15 with TRBJ2-2; 12 bases map to TRBD2. Per the germline V gene, CDR1 is LNHNV and CDR2 is YYDKDF (reference sequence). Germline trimming cut 5 bases from V and 7 bases from J; bases unmatched to any gene: 5. The length of the CDR3 is 15 residues. This CDR3 is CATSALAGGGGELFF. DNA of the CDR3: TGTGCCACCAGCGCACTAGCGGGGGGAGGCGGGGAGCTGTTTTTT.

The rearrangement uses TRBV6-1 and TRBJ1-2; possibly TRBD1 for D (5 bases). Germline V gives CDR1 MNHNS, CDR2 SASEGT. This CDR3 is built from 14 residues. Trimming left V 2 bases short and J 5 bases short, with 12 bases between. The CDR3 DNA is TGTGCCAGCAGTGAATGGGAGGGGAAATATGGCTACACCTTC. This translates into CASSEWEGKYGYTF.

The chain employs TRBV19 and TRBJ2-4; possibly TRBD1 for D (5 bases). The CDR3 sequence is 15 residues long. Germline values: CDR1 LNHDA, CDR2 SQIVND (reference sequence). The ends were cut back, 6 bases at V and 0 bases at J, with 12 bases in the middle. Here the CDR3 reads CASSDRLLAKNIQYF. CDR3 nucleotides: TGTGCCAGTAGCGACAGATTACTAGCCAAAAACATTCAGTACTTC.